Following are 24 T cell receptor beta chains from one sample sequenced in a study of blood T cell repertoires in COVID-19. This table comes from immunoSEQ multiplex PCR, and its TCRdb copy is limited to in-frame clones, with some not included. The table lists approximately 140,000 clones, around nine tenths of them singletons. The sequencing sample was made of peripheral blood. These receptors all stem from a human donor in a cohort sampled during active COVID-19.

This chain connects TRBV3-1 (or the pseudogene TRBV3-2) to TRBJ1-3; no firm D call. There are 17 residues in the CDR3. The germline V and J ends were trimmed by 4 bases and 4 bases, with 20 bases remaining between them. Germline CDR1 is LGHDT and CDR2 is YNNKEL (reference sequence). The CDR3 protein is CASSPVHSLQLGNTIYF. CDR3 nucleotides: TGTGCCAGCAGCCCCGTCCATTCTTTGCAGTTGGGAAACACCATATATTTT.

The gene calls are TRBV9 and TRBJ2-6, with TRBD1 as a possible D gene (5 bases). V was trimmed by 0 bases and J by 1 base, leaving 8 bases between them. This CDR3 region has 16 residues. The germline gives CDR1 SGDLS, CDR2 YYNGEE. CDR3 sequence (DNA): TGTGCCAGCAGCGTAGCAGGGCTTTCTGGGGCCAACGTCCTGACTTTC. This sequence encodes CASSVAGLSGANVLTF.

The chain uses TRBV5-5 and TRBJ1-5; D is uncertain. This CDR3 spans 16 amino acids. The V gene lost 4 bases and the J gene lost 3 bases, with 17 bases spanning the gap. Germline CDR1 reads SGHKS; CDR2 reads YYEKEE (reference sequence). Written as DNA, the CDR3 is TGTGCCAGCAGCACCGAGGTCGGAACTTTCAATCAGCCCCAGCATTTT. Translated: CASSTEVGTFNQPQHF.

This chain connects TRBV4-3 to TRBJ2-5; 10 bases agree with TRBD2. CDR3 length: 15 residues. Germline V CDR1 and CDR2: LGHNA, YSLEER. V trimming: 1 base; J trimming: 3 bases; junction bases outside the gene matches: 2. The CDR3 is CASSQGSGGKETQYF. CDR3 nucleotides: TGCGCCAGCAGCCAAGGTAGCGGGGGGAAAGAGACCCAGTACTTC.

The rearrangement links TRBV28 to TRBJ1-5, with 8 bases matching TRBD1. CDR1 MDHEN and CDR2 SYDVKM come from the germline V gene. The junction had 5 bases not matched to a gene; V was cut back by 6 bases and J by 1 base. The CDR3 is 15 residues long. The CDR3 region has the DNA TGTGCCAGCAGCTTGGACAGGGCGAGCAATCAGCCCCAGCATTTT. Translating gives CASSLDRASNQPQHF.

The V gene is TRBV7-3, the J gene TRBJ2-5, with 7 positions matching TRBD1. Germline values: CDR1 SGHTA, CDR2 FQGTGA. The CDR3 has 15 residues. V shed 1 base, J shed 0 bases, and the junction held 2 bases outside the gene matches. CDR3 residues: CASSLNGQDQETQYF. CDR3 nucleotides: TGTGCCAGCAGCTTAAATGGACAGGACCAAGAGACCCAGTACTTC.

The chain carries TRBV25-1 and TRBJ2-1; 9 nucleotides match TRBD2. This CDR3 contains 14 residues. Per the germline V gene, CDR1 is MGHDK and CDR2 is SYGVNS. With V trimmed by 2 bases and J by 10 bases, 6 bases remained unmatched. CDR3 protein: CASSEGTSTREQFF. The CDR3, as DNA: TGTGCCAGCAGTGAAGGGACTAGCACACGGGAGCAGTTCTTC.

The chain uses TRBV7-6 and TRBJ2-7; 7 bases are shared with TRBD2. Per germline, CDR1 SGHVS and CDR2 FNYEAQ. Trimming at V came to 0 bases and at J to 2 bases, leaving 4 bases not matched to a gene. The CDR3 is 15 amino acids. As DNA, the CDR3 is TGTGCCAGCAGCTTAGCTGGGGGGGGAGCCTACGAGCAGTACTTC. Translating gives CASSLAGGGAYEQYF.

This chain links TRBV12-3 or TRBV12-4 with TRBJ2-7, with TRBD1 as a possible D gene (7 bases). This CDR3 has 13 amino acids. V lost 8 bases, J lost 7 bases, and 18 bases lay in between. The CDR3 nucleotides read TGTGCCAGCCGAGGAGGGGGCGGCGAGGAGCAGTACTTC. Its translation is CASRGGGGEEQYF.

The chain carries TRBV4-3 and TRBJ1-2; D is ambiguous. Germline CDR1 LGHNA, CDR2 YSLEER. The CDR3 is 19 residues long. The V end was cut by 0 bases, the J end by 2 bases, with 22 bases between. The CDR3 loop is CASSQDRSSAGSGNYGYTF. The CDR3 DNA sequence: TGCGCCAGCAGCCAAGATCGGTCTTCGGCGGGCAGCGGGAACTATGGCTACACCTTC.

The CDR3: CASSFRRNEQYF. The CDR3, as DNA: TGTGCCAGCAGCTTCAGGAGGAACGAGCAGTACTTC. This chain links TRBV5-6 with TRBJ2-7; the D gene is possibly TRBD2 (5 bases). The CDR3 sequence is 12 residues long. The germline gives CDR1 SGHDT, CDR2 YYEEEE. V was cut by 2 bases and J by 5 bases, with 8 bases left in between. The variable domain in full, completed from reference TRBV5-6 and TRBJ2-7, reads DAGVTQSPTHLIKTRGQQVTLRCSPKSGHDTVSWYQQALGQGPQFIFQYYEEEERQRGNFPDRFSGHQFPNYSSELNVNALLLGDSALYLCASSFRRNEQYFGPGTRLTVT.

V usage is TRBV15 and J usage is TRBJ2-3; a weak D match, TRBD2 (6 bases). Germline V CDR1 and CDR2: LNHNV, YYDKDF (reference sequence). The CDR3 contains 17 residues. Trimming pared 1 base from V and 1 base from J, leaving 15 bases between. CDR3: CATSRVLGGVGTDTQYF. As DNA, the CDR3 is TGTGCCACCAGCAGAGTCCTAGGCGGGGTAGGCACAGATACGCAGTATTTT.

This clone has only a few counts. The chain combines TRBV21-1 with TRBJ2-1; TRBD1, the table's D call, was not compared with the DNA. TRBV21-1 represents a pseudogene. The CDR3 loop spans 16 amino acids. Here the CDR3 DNA reads TGTGCCAGCAACTTTAGACAGGGACCAGACTACAATGAGCAGTTCTTC. This translates into CASNFRQGPDYNEQFF.

The V and J genes are TRBV11-1 and TRBJ2-5; 8 nucleotides align to TRBD2. With V trimmed by 6 bases and J by 4 bases, 7 bases remained unmatched. This CDR3 is built from 14 residues. Germline loops: CDR1 SGHAT, CDR2 FQDESV (reference sequence). CDR3 in DNA: TGTGCCAGCAGTAGAATCGCGGGAGGAGAGACCCAGTACTTC. This gives the protein CASSRIAGGETQYF.

The chain recombines TRBV6-6 with TRBJ2-7; D uncertain. Germline V gene data show CDR1 as MNHNY and CDR2 as SVGAGI (reference sequence). Trimming pared 2 bases from V and 2 bases from J, leaving 7 bases between. This CDR3 spans 13 amino acids. The CDR3, as DNA: TGTGCCAGCAGTTACGCATTAGCCTACGAGCAGTACTTC. Translated: CASSYALAYEQYF.

The genes are TRBV2 and TRBJ2-5; 7 positions agree with TRBD2. The V and J ends lost 1 base and 5 bases, in that order; junction bases with no gene match: 7. Germline-derived CDR1 and CDR2 are SNHLY and FYNNEI. The CDR3 runs to 15 residues. CDR3 loop: CASSEEEGLRETQYF. Written as DNA, the CDR3 is TGTGCCAGCAGTGAAGAAGAGGGACTAAGGGAGACCCAGTACTTC.

This chain joins TRBV6-4 and TRBJ2-1; D is perhaps TRBD1 (7 bases). Germline V gene sequence: CDR1 MRHNA, CDR2 SNTAGT. V dropped 3 bases and J dropped 8 bases, with 14 bases sitting between them. The CDR3 runs 14 residues. The CDR3 sequence is CASSEMAGGYEQFF. CDR3 sequence (DNA): TGTGCCAGCAGTGAGATGGCAGGGGGGTATGAGCAGTTCTTC.

The chain employs TRBV28 and TRBJ2-5; D is unclear. Germline CDR1 MDHEN, CDR2 SYDVKM. With 6 bases removed from V and 4 bases from J, the gap between germline ends came to 12 bases. This CDR3 has 13 residues. The CDR3 sequence is CASSSTPGETQYF. CDR3 nucleotide sequence: TGTGCCAGCAGCTCGACCCCGGGAGAGACCCAGTACTTC.

The chain combines TRBV27 with TRBJ1-1; D uncertain. Germline V gene lookup returns CDR1 MNHEY and CDR2 SMNVEV (reference sequence). The CDR3 is made up of 16 amino acids. V was cut by 6 bases and J by 0 bases, with 17 bases left in between. The CDR3 sequence: CASSLTLPGVNTEAFF. In DNA, the CDR3 is TGTGCCAGCAGCCTGACGTTACCCGGGGTGAACACTGAAGCTTTCTTT.

The chain combines TRBV3-1 (or the pseudogene TRBV3-2) with TRBJ2-2; TRBD2 matches at 9 bases. Per germline, CDR1 LGHDT and CDR2 YNNKEL (reference sequence). V lost 1 base and J lost 6; bases outside the gene matches: 6. This CDR3 is built from 16 residues. This CDR3 is CASSQAGTSSAGELFF. The CDR3 DNA reads TGTGCCAGCAGCCAAGCAGGGACTAGCTCCGCCGGGGAGCTGTTTTTT.

A word on this clone: Additional DNA sequences in this sample encode the identical CDR3. The rearrangement links TRBV7-9 to TRBJ1-3; 8 positions agree with TRBD1. CDR1 is SEHNR and CDR2 is FQNEAQ in the germline V gene (reference sequence). V trimming: 3 bases; J trimming: 3 bases; junction bases outside the gene matches: 4. The length of the CDR3 is 15 residues. Here the CDR3 DNA reads TGTGCCAGCAGCTTCGGACAGGGAGATGGAAACACCATATATTTT. It encodes CASSFGQGDGNTIYF. The full variable domain, with the rest looked up from reference TRBV7-9 and TRBJ1-3, is DTGVSQNPRHKITKRGQNVTFRCDPISEHNRLYWYRQTLGQGPEFLTYFQNEAQLEKSRLLSDRFSAERPKGSFSTLEIQRTEQGDSAMYLCASSFGQGDGNTIYFGEGSWLTVV.

The V call is TRBV7-8, the J call TRBJ2-7; D ambiguous. Trimming pared 4 bases from V and 2 bases from J, leaving 15 bases between. CDR3 length equals 15 residues. Germline V lookup: CDR1 SGHVS, CDR2 FQNEAQ. Here the CDR3 reads CASSYPTGSTYEQYF. The CDR3 DNA sequence: TGTGCCAGCAGCTACCCTACGGGTTCTACCTACGAGCAGTACTTC.

This clone was seen once. The chain employs TRBV23-1 and TRBJ2-3; 11 bases line up with TRBD2. TRBV23-1 qualifies as an ORF whose function is uncertain. Trimming at V came to 7 bases and at J to 2 bases, leaving 2 bases not matched to a gene. This CDR3 comprises 14 residues. The CDR3 spells CASTTSGVTDTQYF. The CDR3 bases are TGCGCCAGCACGACTAGCGGGGTCACAGATACGCAGTATTTT.

The rearrangement links TRBV7-2 to TRBJ1-1; 12 bases line up with TRBD1. CDR1 is SGHTA and CDR2 is FQGNSA in the germline V gene. The ends lost 4 bases at V and 0 bases at J; junction bases unmatched: 3. The CDR3 extends over 16 amino acids. CDR3 sequence reads: CASSWDRGRVNTEAFF. CDR3 in DNA: TGTGCCAGCAGCTGGGACAGGGGGCGCGTGAACACTGAAGCTTTCTTT.